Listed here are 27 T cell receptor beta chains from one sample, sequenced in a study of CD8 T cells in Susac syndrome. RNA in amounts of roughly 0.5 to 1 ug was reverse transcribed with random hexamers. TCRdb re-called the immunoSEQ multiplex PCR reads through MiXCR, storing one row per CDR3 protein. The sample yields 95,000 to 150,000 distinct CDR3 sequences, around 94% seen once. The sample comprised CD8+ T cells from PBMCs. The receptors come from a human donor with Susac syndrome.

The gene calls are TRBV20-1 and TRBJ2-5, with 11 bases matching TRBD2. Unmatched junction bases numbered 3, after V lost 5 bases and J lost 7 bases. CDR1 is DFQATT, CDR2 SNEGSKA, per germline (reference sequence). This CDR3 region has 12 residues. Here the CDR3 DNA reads TGCAGTGCTCCGACTAGCGGGGTGACCCAGTACTTC. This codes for CSAPTSGVTQYF.

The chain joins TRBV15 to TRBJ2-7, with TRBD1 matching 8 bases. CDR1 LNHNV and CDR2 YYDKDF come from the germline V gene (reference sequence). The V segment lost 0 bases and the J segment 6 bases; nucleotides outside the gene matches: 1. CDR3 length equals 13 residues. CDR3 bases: TGTGCCACCAGCAGAGACAGGGGGCCCGAGCAGTACTTC. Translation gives CATSRDRGPEQYF.

CDR3 amino acids: CASSQTGVATEAFF. CDR3 nucleotide sequence: TGCGCCAGCAGCCAGACAGGGGTTGCCACTGAAGCTTTCTTT. The rearrangement joins TRBV4-1 to TRBJ1-1, with TRBD1 matching 8 bases. The CDR3 extends over 14 amino acids. Germline V gene sequence: CDR1 MGHRA, CDR2 YSYEKL. V dropped 3 bases and J dropped 4; count of bases not matched to a gene: 4.

CDR3 bases: TGTGCCAGCAGCTCGACAGGGAATTCACCCCTCCACTTT. This translates into CASSSTGNSPLHF. The V gene is TRBV7-8, the J gene TRBJ1-6; 7 positions match TRBD1. Per germline, CDR1 SGHVS and CDR2 FQNEAQ. This CDR3 spans 13 amino acids. V lost 4 bases and J lost 7; bases outside the gene matches: 1.

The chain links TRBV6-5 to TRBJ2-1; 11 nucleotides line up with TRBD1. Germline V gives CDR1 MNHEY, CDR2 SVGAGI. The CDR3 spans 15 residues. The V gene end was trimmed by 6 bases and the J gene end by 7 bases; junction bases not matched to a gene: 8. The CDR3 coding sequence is TGTGCCAGCAGCCCCGGGACAGGGGGAAGGAATGAGCAGTTCTTC. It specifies CASSPGTGGRNEQFF.

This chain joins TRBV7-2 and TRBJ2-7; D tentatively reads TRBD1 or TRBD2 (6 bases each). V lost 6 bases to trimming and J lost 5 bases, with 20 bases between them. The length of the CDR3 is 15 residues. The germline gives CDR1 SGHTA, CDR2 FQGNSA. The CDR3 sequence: CASSLGWGARNEQYF. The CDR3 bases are TGTGCCAGCAGTCTAGGATGGGGGGCGAGGAACGAGCAGTACTTC. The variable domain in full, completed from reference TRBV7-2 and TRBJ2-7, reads GAGVSQSPSNKVTEKGKDVELRCDPISGHTALYWYRQSLGQGLEFLIYFQGNSAPDKSGLPSDRFSAERTGGSVSTLTIQRTQQEDSAVYLCASSLGWGARNEQYFGPGTRLTVT.

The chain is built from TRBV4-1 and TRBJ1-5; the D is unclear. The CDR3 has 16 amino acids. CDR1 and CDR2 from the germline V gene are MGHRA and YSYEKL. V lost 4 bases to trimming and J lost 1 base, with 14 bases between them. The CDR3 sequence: CASSPHWIGSNQPQHF. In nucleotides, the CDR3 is TGCGCCAGCAGCCCTCATTGGATCGGGAGCAATCAGCCCCAGCATTTT.

CDR3 amino acids: CASSPQGNAYTEAFF. The CDR3 DNA reads as TGTGCCAGCAGCCCTCAGGGGAATGCGTACACTGAAGCTTTCTTT. This chain links TRBV9 with TRBJ1-1; D is perhaps TRBD1 (6 bases). Deletions cut 4 bases from V and 3 bases from J, with 16 bases between. CDR3 size: 15 residues. Germline V gene data show CDR1 as SGDLS and CDR2 as YYNGEE.

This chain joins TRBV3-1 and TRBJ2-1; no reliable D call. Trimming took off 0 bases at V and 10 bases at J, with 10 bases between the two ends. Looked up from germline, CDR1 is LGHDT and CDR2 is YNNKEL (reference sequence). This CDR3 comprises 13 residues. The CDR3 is CASSQDNPEEQFF. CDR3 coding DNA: TGTGCCAGCAGCCAAGATAACCCGGAGGAGCAGTTCTTC.

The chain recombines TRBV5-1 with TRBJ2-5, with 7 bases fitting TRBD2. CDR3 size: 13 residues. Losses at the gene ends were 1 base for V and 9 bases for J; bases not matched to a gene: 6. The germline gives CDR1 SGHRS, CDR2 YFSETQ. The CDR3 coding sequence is TGCGCCAGCAGCTTGTCGGGGGGTCAGGCCCAGTACTTC. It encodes CASSLSGGQAQYF.

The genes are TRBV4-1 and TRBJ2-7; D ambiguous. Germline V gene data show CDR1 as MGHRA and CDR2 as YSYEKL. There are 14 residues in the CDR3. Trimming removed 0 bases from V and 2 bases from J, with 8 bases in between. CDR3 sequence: CASSQDRAAYEQYF. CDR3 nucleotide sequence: TGCGCCAGCAGCCAAGATAGGGCAGCCTACGAGCAGTACTTC.

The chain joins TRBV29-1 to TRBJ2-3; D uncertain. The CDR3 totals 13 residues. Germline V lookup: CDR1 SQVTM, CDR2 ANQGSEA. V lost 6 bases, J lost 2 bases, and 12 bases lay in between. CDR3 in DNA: TGCAGCGTAAAACGGGTCAACACAGATACGCAGTATTTT. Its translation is CSVKRVNTDTQYF.

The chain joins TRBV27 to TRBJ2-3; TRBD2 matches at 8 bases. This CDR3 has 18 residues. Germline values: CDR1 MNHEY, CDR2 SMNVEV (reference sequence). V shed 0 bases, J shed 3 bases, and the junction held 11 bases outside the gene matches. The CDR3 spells CASSLSASSSGATDTQYF. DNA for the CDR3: TGTGCCAGCAGTTTATCGGCCTCTAGTAGCGGGGCGACAGATACGCAGTATTTT.

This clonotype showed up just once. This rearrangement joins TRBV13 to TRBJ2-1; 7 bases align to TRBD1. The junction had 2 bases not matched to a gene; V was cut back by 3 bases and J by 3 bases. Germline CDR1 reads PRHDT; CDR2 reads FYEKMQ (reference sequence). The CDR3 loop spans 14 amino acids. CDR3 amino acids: CASSLDRNYNEQFF. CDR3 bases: TGTGCCAGCAGCTTGGACAGGAACTACAATGAGCAGTTCTTC.

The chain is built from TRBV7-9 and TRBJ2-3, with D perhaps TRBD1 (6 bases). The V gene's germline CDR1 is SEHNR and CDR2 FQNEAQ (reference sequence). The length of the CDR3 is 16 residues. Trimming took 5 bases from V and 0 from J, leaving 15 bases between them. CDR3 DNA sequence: TGTGCCAGCAGCGACGCCGCAGGGGCTAGCACAGATACGCAGTATTTT. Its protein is CASSDAAGASTDTQYF.

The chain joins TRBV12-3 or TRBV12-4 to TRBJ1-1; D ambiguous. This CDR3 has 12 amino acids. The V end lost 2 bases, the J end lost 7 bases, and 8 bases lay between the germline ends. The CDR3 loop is CASSLRGYEAFF. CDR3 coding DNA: TGTGCCAGCAGTTTAAGAGGATATGAAGCTTTCTTT.

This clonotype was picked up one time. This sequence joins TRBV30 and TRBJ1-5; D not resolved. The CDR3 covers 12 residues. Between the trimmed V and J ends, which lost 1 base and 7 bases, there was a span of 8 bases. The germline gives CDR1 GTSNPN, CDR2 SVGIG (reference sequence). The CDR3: CAWSEGSQPQHF. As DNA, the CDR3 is TGTGCCTGGAGTGAGGGTAGCCAGCCCCAGCATTTT. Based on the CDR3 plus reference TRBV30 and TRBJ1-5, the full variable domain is SQTIHQWPATLVQPVGSPLSLECTVEGTSNPNLYWYRQAAGRGLQLLFYSVGIGQISSEVPQNLSASRPQDRQFILSSKKLLLSDSGFYLCAWSEGSQPQHFGDGTRLSIL.

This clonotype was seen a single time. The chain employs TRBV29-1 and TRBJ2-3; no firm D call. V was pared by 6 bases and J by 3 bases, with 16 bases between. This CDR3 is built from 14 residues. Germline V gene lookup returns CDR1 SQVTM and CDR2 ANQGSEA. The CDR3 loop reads CSVATGVGTDTQYF. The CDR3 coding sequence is TGCAGCGTCGCCACTGGGGTAGGAACAGATACGCAGTATTTT.

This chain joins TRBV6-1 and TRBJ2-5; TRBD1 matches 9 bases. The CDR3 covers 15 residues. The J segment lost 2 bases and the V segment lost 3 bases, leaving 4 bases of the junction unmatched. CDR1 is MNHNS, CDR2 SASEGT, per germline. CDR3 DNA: TGTGCCAGCAGTGAGGACAGGGGAAATCAAGAGACCCAGTACTTC. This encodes CASSEDRGNQETQYF.

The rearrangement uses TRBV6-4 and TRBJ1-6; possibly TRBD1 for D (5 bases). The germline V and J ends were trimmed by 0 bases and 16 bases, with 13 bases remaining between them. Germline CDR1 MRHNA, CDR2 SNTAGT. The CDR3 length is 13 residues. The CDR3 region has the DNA TGTGCCAGCAGTGACTCACGGGGCGCCTTGCTCCACTTT. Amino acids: CASSDSRGALLHF.

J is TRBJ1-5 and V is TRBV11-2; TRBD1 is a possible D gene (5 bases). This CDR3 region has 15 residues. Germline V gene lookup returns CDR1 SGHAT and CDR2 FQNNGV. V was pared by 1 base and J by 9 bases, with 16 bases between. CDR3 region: CASSLGPGSERPQHF. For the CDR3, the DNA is TGTGCCAGCAGCTTAGGCCCAGGGAGCGAGCGGCCCCAGCATTTT.

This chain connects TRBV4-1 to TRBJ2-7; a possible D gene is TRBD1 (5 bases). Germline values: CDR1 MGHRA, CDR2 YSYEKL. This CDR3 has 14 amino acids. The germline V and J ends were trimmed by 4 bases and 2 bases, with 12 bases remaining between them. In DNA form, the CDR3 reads TGCGCCAGCAGCCTCGACAGTACACCCTACGAGCAGTACTTC. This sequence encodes CASSLDSTPYEQYF.

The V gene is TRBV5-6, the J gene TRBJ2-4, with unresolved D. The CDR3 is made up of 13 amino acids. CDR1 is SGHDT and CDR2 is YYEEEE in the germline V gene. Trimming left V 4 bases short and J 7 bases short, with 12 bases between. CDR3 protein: CASSAGQANIQYF. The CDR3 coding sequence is TGTGCCAGCAGCGCCGGGCAGGCGAACATTCAGTACTTC.

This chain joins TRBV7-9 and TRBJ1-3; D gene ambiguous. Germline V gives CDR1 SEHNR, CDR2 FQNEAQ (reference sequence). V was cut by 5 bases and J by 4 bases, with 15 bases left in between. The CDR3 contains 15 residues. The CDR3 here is CASSPPVGYGNTIYF. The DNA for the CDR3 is TGTGCCAGCAGCCCCCCCGTCGGATACGGAAACACCATATATTTT. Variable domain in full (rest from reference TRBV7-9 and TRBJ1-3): DTGVSQNPRHKITKRGQNVTFRCDPISEHNRLYWYRQTLGQGPEFLTYFQNEAQLEKSRLLSDRFSAERPKGSFSTLEIQRTEQGDSAMYLCASSPPVGYGNTIYFGEGSWLTVV.

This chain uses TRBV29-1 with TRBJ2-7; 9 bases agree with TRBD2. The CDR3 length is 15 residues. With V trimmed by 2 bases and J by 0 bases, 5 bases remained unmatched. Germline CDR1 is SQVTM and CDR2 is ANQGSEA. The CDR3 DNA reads TGCAGCGTTGAATTTACTAGCGGGTCCTCCTACGAGCAGTACTTC. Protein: CSVEFTSGSSYEQYF.

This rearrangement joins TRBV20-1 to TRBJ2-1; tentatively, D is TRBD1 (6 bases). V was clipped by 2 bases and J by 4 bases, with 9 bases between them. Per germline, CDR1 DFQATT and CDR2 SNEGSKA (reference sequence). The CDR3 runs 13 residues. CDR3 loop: CSARTGQYNEQFF. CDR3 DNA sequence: TGCAGTGCTAGAACCGGACAGTACAATGAGCAGTTCTTC.

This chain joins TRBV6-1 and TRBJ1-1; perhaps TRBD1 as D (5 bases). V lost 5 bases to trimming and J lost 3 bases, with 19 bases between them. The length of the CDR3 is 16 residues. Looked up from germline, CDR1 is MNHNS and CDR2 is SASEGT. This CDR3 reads CASSPPPGLGYTEAFF. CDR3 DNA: TGTGCCAGCAGTCCACCGCCAGGGTTGGGATACACTGAAGCTTTCTTT.